This TCR beta chain emerged from a study of blood T cell repertoires in COVID-19. From germline, CDR1 is MRHNA and CDR2 SNTAGT. This CDR3 contains 15 residues. Trimming stripped 3 bases from V and 0 bases from J, with 6 bases between. In the original workflow: It was from reference gene primer amplification that nucleated cell counts were estimated. Clones were read by immunoSEQ multiplex PCR, and TCRdb kept only the in-frame ones, dropping some. Clonal size and the V and J genes are those of that table, whereas D and trimming came from the DNA. Among fewer than 200,000 clones listed, about 90% were seen once.

The TCR sequence derives from a woman between 18 and 30 years old who had recovered from COVID-19. This chain connects TRBV6-4 to TRBJ2-6; perhaps TRBD1 as D (6 bases). Source material: PBMCs or T cells enriched from blood (not recorded which). This chain's CDR3 is CASSEDSSGANVLTF. In nucleotides, the CDR3 is TGTGCCAGCAGTGAGGACAGCTCTGGGGCCAACGTCCTGACTTTC.